This T cell receptor beta chain was recorded in a study of technical replicates of blood from several donors. Per the germline V gene, CDR1 is MGHRA and CDR2 is YSYEKL. The CDR3 is 15 amino acids. V shed 1 base and J shed 6 bases, with 16 bases lying between them. The assay was immunoSEQ multiplex PCR, and TCRdb's table has in-frame clones only and misses some. The sample carries almost 70,000 clones, roughly 90% recorded once. Sequencing input: PBMCs. The TCR originated in a human donor in good health. Some clones in this sample may be carry-over from other donors' samples. This sequence joins TRBV4-1 and TRBJ2-7, with D perhaps TRBD2 (5 bases). CDR3 loop: CASSQVASGEREQYF. The CDR3 nucleotides read TGCGCCAGCAGCCAAGTCGCAAGCGGAGAGCGCGAGCAGTACTTC.